Following are 20 T cell receptor beta chains from one sample sequenced in a study of cytomegalovirus exposure and HLA in healthy donors. 13 Jbeta primers and 60 Vbeta primers were used for the PCR. TCRdb's table, derived via immunoSEQ multiplex PCR, lists solely in-frame clones and lacks some. The table has 150,000 or so clones, approximately 79% seen once. Input material: PBMCs. The receptors originated from a man aged 18 to 35 in good health and CMV-seropositive.

The chain uses TRBV10-2 and TRBJ1-5; D unresolved. The V end lost 8 bases, the J end lost 1 base, and 6 bases lay between the germline ends. There are 12 residues in the CDR3. Germline values: CDR1 WSHSY, CDR2 SAAADI. The CDR3 spells CASGISNQPQHF. DNA for the CDR3: TGCGCCAGCGGCATCAGCAATCAGCCCCAGCATTTT.

The V call is TRBV5-1, the J call TRBJ2-1; 9 bases match TRBD2. Germline-derived CDR1 and CDR2 are SGHRS and YFSETQ. The CDR3 loop spans 14 amino acids. Trimming cost V 5 bases and J 2 bases; bases outside gene matches: 2. The CDR3 sequence is CASRSGGTYNEQFF. In nucleotides, the CDR3 is TGCGCCAGCAGGAGCGGGGGGACCTACAATGAGCAGTTCTTC.

The V call is TRBV5-1, the J call TRBJ2-6; D not certain. V lost 0 bases to trimming and J lost 4 bases, with 8 bases between them. CDR1 SGHRS and CDR2 YFSETQ come from the germline V gene. The CDR3 totals 15 residues. CDR3 DNA: TGCGCCAGCAGCTTGGTTTGGGCCGGGGCCAACGTCCTGACTTTC. Translated: CASSLVWAGANVLTF.

The CDR3 reads CASSPLRAQSEKLFF. CDR3 in DNA: TGTGCCAGCTCACCTCTCAGGGCTCAGTCTGAAAAACTGTTTTTT. This sequence joins TRBV18 and TRBJ1-4; a possible D gene is TRBD1 (5 bases). V lost 3 bases to trimming and J lost 7 bases, with 15 bases between them. CDR1 and CDR2 from the germline V gene are KGHSH and LQKENI. The CDR3 extends over 15 amino acids.

This clone was seen a single time. The chain employs TRBV10-2 and TRBJ1-4; TRBD1 might be the D (6 bases). The V and J ends lost 5 bases and 8 bases respectively, with 12 bases between them. The CDR3 consists of 13 residues. Germline lookup yields CDR1 WSHSY and CDR2 SAAADI. CDR3 in DNA: TGCGCCAGCAGTCAGGGGTACGGGGAAAAACTGTTTTTT. Its translation is CASSQGYGEKLFF.

The genes are TRBV5-6 and TRBJ2-7; no reliable D call. The length of the CDR3 is 13 residues. Trimming cost V 1 base and J 3 bases, with 8 bases left between them. Germline-derived CDR1 and CDR2 are SGHDT and YYEEEE. CDR3 sequence reads: CASSLINSYEQYF. The CDR3 DNA reads TGTGCCAGCAGCTTGATTAACAGCTACGAGCAGTACTTC. Drawing the rest from reference TRBV5-6 and TRBJ2-7, the complete variable domain is DAGVTQSPTHLIKTRGQQVTLRCSPKSGHDTVSWYQQALGQGPQFIFQYYEEEERQRGNFPDRFSGHQFPNYSSELNVNALLLGDSALYLCASSLINSYEQYFGPGTRLTVT.

The J gene is TRBJ2-7, the V gene TRBV5-1; a weak D match, TRBD1 (6 bases). The CDR3 extends over 13 amino acids. The germline V gene encodes CDR1 SGHRS and CDR2 YFSETQ. V lost 0 bases and J 6 bases, leaving 10 bases between the germline ends. As DNA, the CDR3 is TGCGCCAGCAGCTTGGTCGGACAGTTCGAGCAGTACTTC. It translates to CASSLVGQFEQYF.

This clone has only one observation. The chain is built from TRBV6-1 and TRBJ1-1; 7 positions match TRBD1. CDR1 and CDR2 (germline): MNHNS, SASEGT. The CDR3 is 16 amino acids. Trimming at V came to 1 base and at J to 0 bases, leaving 5 bases not matched to a gene. For the CDR3, the DNA is TGTGCCAGCAGTGAAGGGACAGGACCCCTGAACACTGAAGCTTTCTTT. Protein: CASSEGTGPLNTEAFF.

The gene calls are TRBV7-2 and TRBJ2-1; 15 bases line up with TRBD2. The CDR3 is 15 amino acids. The V segment lost 5 bases and the J segment 6 bases; nucleotides outside the gene matches: 2. Germline V gene lookup returns CDR1 SGHTA and CDR2 FQGNSA. The CDR3 sequence: CASSPGLAGGNEQFF. Here the CDR3 DNA reads TGTGCCAGCAGCCCGGGACTAGCGGGAGGCAATGAGCAGTTCTTC.

V gene TRBV15 combines with J gene TRBJ2-5; weak D call: TRBD1 (6 bases). The CDR3 sequence is 15 residues long. The germline CDR1 and CDR2 sequences are LNHNV and YYDKDF (reference sequence). V lost 3 bases and J lost 0, with 11 bases in between. The DNA of the CDR3 is TGTGCCACCAGCAGGGGGGCCGGGTACCAAGAGACCCAGTACTTC. It yields the protein CATSRGAGYQETQYF.

V and J are TRBV7-5 and TRBJ2-2; the tabulated D call, TRBD2, remains unverified against the DNA. TRBV7-5 constitutes a pseudogene. This CDR3 region has 18 residues. Here the CDR3 DNA reads TGTGCCAGAAGCTTAGCTTTTAGGCGGGGGGGGAACACCGGGGAGCTGTTTTTT. This sequence encodes CARSLAFRRGGNTGELFF.

This clone was counted only a few times. This chain uses TRBV5-1 with TRBJ2-2, with a tentative D call TRBD1 (5 bases). V was pared by 1 base and J by 4 bases, with 14 bases between. CDR1 SGHRS and CDR2 YFSETQ come from the germline V gene. This CDR3 has 16 residues. In nucleotides, the CDR3 is TGCGCCAGCAGCTTGCATCCGGACATCGGCACCGGGGAGCTGTTTTTT. It translates to CASSLHPDIGTGELFF. Full variable domain (missing parts from reference TRBV5-1 and TRBJ2-2): KAGVTQTPRYLIKTRGQQVTLSCSPISGHRSVSWYQQTPGQGLQFLFEYFSETQRNKGNFPGRFSGRQFSNSRSEMNVSTLELGDSALYLCASSLHPDIGTGELFFGEGSRLTVL.

The J gene is TRBJ1-2, the V gene TRBV7-2, with 7 bases lining up with TRBD1. The junction had 7 bases not matched to a gene; V was cut back by 2 bases and J by 4 bases. The CDR3 loop spans 15 amino acids. CDR1 is SGHTA and CDR2 is FQGNSA in the germline V gene. The DNA of the CDR3 is TGTGCCAGCAGCTTACCCGGACAGGCGACCTATGGCTACACCTTC. Translation: CASSLPGQATYGYTF.

This clone turned up a few times. This rearrangement joins TRBV4-1 to TRBJ1-4; D is unclear. Germline V gives CDR1 MGHRA, CDR2 YSYEKL. This CDR3 has 14 residues. With 3 bases removed from V and 4 bases from J, the gap between germline ends came to 9 bases. CDR3 residues: CASSHSGLNEKLFF. The CDR3 nucleotides are TGCGCCAGCAGCCATTCAGGCCTTAATGAAAAACTGTTTTTT.

The gene calls are TRBV19 and TRBJ2-3; tentative D call: TRBD1 (7 bases). The CDR3 contains 15 residues. Trimming stripped 1 base from V and 5 bases from J, with 13 bases between. CDR1 and CDR2 from the germline V gene are LNHDA and SQIVND (reference sequence). CDR3 amino acids: CASSIGGGGGDTQYF. In DNA, the CDR3 is TGTGCCAGTAGTATAGGAGGAGGGGGCGGAGATACGCAGTATTTT.

The rearrangement uses TRBV6-1 and TRBJ2-2, with 7 positions matching TRBD1. The CDR3 extends over 14 amino acids. Losses at the gene ends were 8 bases for V and 3 bases for J; bases not matched to a gene: 6. Germline V gene data show CDR1 as MNHNS and CDR2 as SASEGT. The CDR3 bases are TGTGCCAGCCAGACAGGGTTCGACACCGGGGAGCTGTTTTTT. Its translation is CASQTGFDTGELFF.

This clone came up a few times. The CDR3 DNA follows: TGTGCCAGTAGCGGGACTAGGTCCTACGAGCAGTACTTC. Encoded protein: CASSGTRSYEQYF. This chain links TRBV7-2 with TRBJ2-7; 8 bases fit TRBD2. The CDR3 contains 13 residues. Germline values: CDR1 SGHTA, CDR2 FQGNSA. The junction had 5 bases not matched to a gene; V was cut back by 9 bases and J by 1 base.

J is TRBJ2-1 and V is TRBV6-1, with TRBD2 identical over 10 bases. The CDR3 covers 13 residues. J was trimmed by 8 bases and V by 6 bases; bases with no gene match: 4. Per germline, CDR1 MNHNS and CDR2 SASEGT. The CDR3 coding sequence is TGTGCCAGCAGGAGCGGGAGGGCCTATGAGCAGTTCTTC. Its protein is CASRSGRAYEQFF.

The chain has TRBV6-5 and TRBJ2-1, with D possibly being TRBD1 (6 bases). CDR3 length: 12 residues. Germline CDR1 is MNHEY and CDR2 is SVGAGI. V was cut by 5 bases and J by 8 bases, with 10 bases left in between. The CDR3 is CASSETGHEQFF. The DNA for the CDR3 is TGTGCCAGCAGTGAAACAGGGCATGAGCAGTTCTTC.

J is TRBJ2-7 and V is TRBV27; 8 bases match TRBD2. The V gene's germline CDR1 is MNHEY and CDR2 SMNVEV (reference sequence). Trimming at V came to 5 bases and at J to 5 bases, leaving 11 bases not matched to a gene. This CDR3 has 15 residues. CDR3 region: CASSQRRTSLHEQYF. The CDR3 DNA is TGTGCCAGCAGTCAAAGACGGACTAGCCTTCACGAGCAGTACTTC.